The 5 T cell receptor beta chains below all came from one sample that was sequenced in a study of blood T cell repertoires in COVID-19. Method: immunoSEQ multiplex PCR; TCRdb's copy keeps in-frame clones and lacks some. The data show 300,000 to 450,000 clones, 80% to 90% seen once. The sequencing input was peripheral blood. These receptor sequences come from a woman in her thirties with COVID-19, enrolled during active disease.

This chain links TRBV3-1 (or the pseudogene TRBV3-2) with TRBJ1-4; D unclear. CDR3 length: 14 residues. Germline CDR1 LGHDT, CDR2 YNNKEL (reference sequence). The ends were cut back, 8 bases at V and 4 bases at J, with 14 bases in the middle. This CDR3 reads CASSEGDLNEKLFF. DNA for the CDR3: TGTGCCAGCTCGGAGGGAGACCTTAATGAAAAACTGTTTTTT.

The J gene is TRBJ2-7, the V gene TRBV10-3; possibly TRBD1 for D (5 bases). The CDR3 sequence is 14 residues long. With 0 bases removed from V and 3 bases from J, the gap between germline ends came to 9 bases. Germline CDR1 ENHRY, CDR2 SYGVKD. CDR3 region: CAISESSTGYEQYF. The CDR3 DNA follows: TGTGCCATCAGTGAGTCCAGCACAGGCTACGAGCAGTACTTC.

This rearrangement joins TRBV2 to TRBJ1-1; TRBD1 aligns across 9 bases. The junction had 9 bases not matched to a gene; V was cut back by 0 bases and J by 4 bases. The CDR3 consists of 17 residues. CDR1 is SNHLY and CDR2 is FYNNEI in the germline V gene. CDR3 coding DNA: TGTGCCAGCAGTGAAGCGCTAGACAGGGGGTGGGGCACTGAAGCTTTCTTT. Amino acids: CASSEALDRGWGTEAFF.

CDR3 bases: TGTGCCAGCTCACAGGCTCGGGACACGCAAGAGACCCAGTACTTC. This sequence encodes CASSQARDTQETQYF. The chain links TRBV18 to TRBJ2-5; D is possibly TRBD1 (6 bases). Deletions cut 4 bases from V and 2 bases from J, with 14 bases between. Germline V gives CDR1 KGHSH, CDR2 LQKENI. CDR3 size: 15 residues.

V gene TRBV6-6 combines with J gene TRBJ2-7; 11 bases fit TRBD1. This CDR3 contains 15 residues. With 2 bases clipped from V and 6 bases from J, the junction kept 6 bases outside the gene matches. Germline V lookup: CDR1 MNHNY, CDR2 SVGAGI (reference sequence). The CDR3 DNA reads as TGTGCCAGCAGTTACCCGGACAGGGGGCTAGGCGAGCAGTACTTC. Protein: CASSYPDRGLGEQYF.